A selection of T cell receptor beta chains follows, all from one sample in a study of blood T cell repertoires in COVID-19. The table came from immunoSEQ multiplex PCR; TCRdb's copy has only in-frame clones and leaves some out. The sample shows about 250,000 clones, 85% of them seen only once. The specimen was peripheral blood. The source of these receptors is a man aged 50 to 59 with active or convalescent COVID-19. Each CDR3 is given with its conserved first and last residue. D genes are given only for firm matches. Only part of the rows carry a size: once, few, many, or a class if the clone is expanded.

size	V	D	J	CDR3	DNA
NA	TRBV28	TRBD1	TRBJ1-3	CASSLSGQGASGNTIYF	TGTGCCAGCAGTTTAAGTGGTCAGGGGGCCTCTGGAAACACCATATATTTT
NA	TRBV3-1/TRBV3-2	NA	TRBJ1-4	CASSPLAGNEKLFF	TGTGCCAGCAGCCCCTTGGCAGGCAATGAAAAACTGTTTTTT
NA	TRBV6-5	TRBD1	TRBJ1-3	CATSGTGGNTIYF	TGTGCCACCTCCGGGACAGGAGGAAACACCATATATTTT
NA	TRBV5-1	NA	TRBJ1-2	CASRREGVGKWDYGYTF	TGCGCCAGCAGACGTGAAGGGGTCGGAAAATGGGACTATGGCTACACCTTC
NA	TRBV10-2	NA	TRBJ2-3	CASSVERTSTDTQYF	TGCGCCAGCAGTGTAGAGCGGACTAGCACAGATACGCAGTATTTT
NA	TRBV19	TRBD1	TRBJ1-5	CASSIKATGVGNQPQHF	TGTGCCAGTAGTATAAAGGCGACAGGGGTTGGCAATCAGCCCCAGCATTTT
NA	TRBV27	TRBD1	TRBJ1-2	CASSPRQGNGYTF	TGTGCCAGCAGTCCCCGACAGGGCAATGGCTACACCTTC
NA	TRBV5-4	NA	TRBJ2-1	CASSLYGRVSGNEQFF	TGTGCCAGCAGCTTGTATGGGAGAGTCTCGGGCAATGAGCAGTTCTTC
NA	TRBV19	NA	TRBJ1-6	CASQLGANSPLHF	TGTGCCAGTCAACTGGGGGCTAATTCACCCCTCCACTTT
NA	TRBV2	TRBD2	TRBJ2-7	CASRVAGTTSYEQYF	TGTGCCAGCAGAGTAGCGGGGACCACCTCCTACGAGCAGTACTTC
NA	TRBV19	TRBD1	TRBJ1-4	CASTKTGLNEKLFF	TGTGCCAGTACTAAGACAGGGCTAAATGAAAAACTGTTTTTT
NA	TRBV12-5	TRBD1	TRBJ1-4	CASGLATGANEKLFF	TGTGCTAGTGGTTTGGCGACAGGGGCAAATGAAAAACTGTTTTTT
NA	TRBV7-9	TRBD2	TRBJ2-5	CASSLRTSGTTQYF	TGTGCCAGCAGCTTACGGACTAGCGGTACGACCCAGTACTTC
NA	TRBV9	TRBD1	TRBJ1-1	CASSPQTGPGTEAFF	TGTGCCAGCAGCCCACAGACAGGGCCCGGCACTGAAGCTTTCTTT
NA	TRBV4-1	NA	TRBJ1-5	CASSQDNYRANQPQHF	TGCGCCAGCAGCCAAGATAATTACAGGGCCAATCAGCCCCAGCATTTT
NA	TRBV7-6	NA	TRBJ2-7	CASASGEQYEQYF	TGTGCCAGCGCATCGGGGGAGCAATACGAGCAGTACTTC
many	TRBV5-1	NA	TRBJ1-1	CASSPRTETSTEAFF	TGCGCCAGCAGCCCCCGGACTGAAACTAGCACTGAAGCTTTCTTT
once	TRBV4-1	TRBD2	TRBJ2-1	CASSPGLAGVNEQFF	TGCGCCAGCAGCCCAGGACTAGCGGGAGTCAATGAGCAGTTCTTC
NA	TRBV5-8	NA	TRBJ2-5	CASSPQGQETQYF	TGTGCCAGCAGTCCCCAGGGCCAAGAGACCCAGTACTTC
NA	TRBV6-5	TRBD2	TRBJ2-5	CASSYASGMGGGTQYF	TGTGCCAGCAGTTATGCTAGCGGGATGGGAGGGGGGACCCAGTACTTC
NA	TRBV28	TRBD2	TRBJ2-7	CASSVGRAPGEQYF	TGTGCCAGCAGTGTCGGGAGGGCCCCGGGGGAGCAGTACTTC
many	TRBV4-1	TRBD1	TRBJ1-2	CASSSGQGYGYTF	TGCGCCAGCAGCTCGGGACAGGGCTATGGCTACACCTTC
NA	TRBV3-1/TRBV3-2	NA	TRBJ1-2	CASSQGAAYGYTF	TGTGCCAGCAGCCAGGGGGCGGCCTATGGCTACACCTTC
NA	TRBV7-9	NA	TRBJ2-1	CASSPPRERPNGGQFF	TGTGCCAGCAGCCCGCCCCGGGAGCGGCCCAATGGGGGGCAGTTCTTC
NA	TRBV5-8	TRBD2	TRBJ2-3	CASSWSGKGRTDTQYF	TGTGCCAGCAGCTGGAGCGGGAAGGGAAGAACAGATACGCAGTATTTT
once	TRBV14	NA	TRBJ1-3	CASSPQGSGNTIYF	TGTGCCAGCAGCCCCCAGGGCTCTGGAAACACCATATATTTT
once	TRBV10-3	NA	TRBJ2-2	CAISDAGRGTGELFF	TGTGCCATCAGTGATGCAGGGCGAGGCACCGGGGAGCTGTTTTTT
NA	TRBV5-1	NA	TRBJ2-1	CASSPLVGVEQFF	TGCGCCAGCTCGCCGCTGGTCGGAGTTGAGCAGTTCTTC
NA	TRBV5-1	NA	TRBJ2-1	CASSADSENNEQFF	TGCGCCAGCAGCGCGGACAGCGAGAACAATGAGCAGTTCTTC
NA	TRBV6-5	NA	TRBJ2-1	CASSPEPSYNEQFF	TGTGCCAGCAGCCCCGAGCCCTCCTACAATGAGCAGTTCTTC
NA	TRBV2	NA	TRBJ1-1	CASSVIGGPTEAFF	TGTGCCAGCAGTGTCATTGGTGGGCCCACTGAAGCTTTCTTT
NA	TRBV7-9	NA	TRBJ2-7	CASSLFRERTYEQYF	TGTGCCAGCAGCTTATTCCGGGAGAGGACCTACGAGCAGTACTTC
NA	TRBV24-1	TRBD2	TRBJ2-5	CATSDGGGETQYF	TGTGCCACCAGTGATGGGGGGGGAGAGACCCAGTACTTC
NA	TRBV18	NA	TRBJ1-1	CASSPAGHTEAFF	TGTGCCAGCTCACCAGCCGGTCACACTGAAGCTTTCTTT
NA	TRBV3-1/TRBV3-2	TRBD1	TRBJ2-2	CASSHRGQVMTGELFF	TGTGCCAGCAGCCACAGGGGACAGGTCATGACCGGGGAGCTGTTTTTT
once	TRBV29-1	NA	TRBJ2-3	CSARTRDPDSTDTQYF	TGCAGCGCAAGAACGCGGGATCCCGATAGCACAGATACGCAGTATTTT
NA	TRBV7-8	TRBD1	TRBJ1-5	CASSLRDRGSNQPQHF	TGTGCCAGCAGCTTAAGGGACAGGGGATCCAATCAGCCCCAGCATTTT
NA	TRBV15	NA	TRBJ1-5	CATSMRVDSNQPQHF	TGTGCCACCAGCATGCGGGTAGATAGCAATCAGCCCCAGCATTTT
NA	TRBV11-2	TRBD1	TRBJ1-1	CASSLDRGMAFF	TGTGCCAGCAGCTTGGACAGGGGGATGGCTTTCTTT
NA	TRBV5-1	NA	TRBJ2-2	CASSPGGEGYTGELFF	TGCGCCAGCAGCCCTGGCGGGGAAGGGTACACCGGGGAGCTGTTTTTT
NA	TRBV7-9	TRBD1	TRBJ2-7	CASSLAETGSYEQYF	TGTGCCAGCAGCTTAGCCGAGACAGGGTCCTACGAGCAGTACTTC
NA	TRBV7-6	TRBD2	TRBJ2-2	CASSSLAGNTGELFF	TGTGCCAGCAGCTCACTAGCGGGGAACACCGGGGAGCTGTTTTTT
NA	TRBV28	NA	TRBJ1-6	CASSLPGVSPLHF	TGTGCCAGCAGTTTGCCAGGGGTTTCACCCCTCCACTTT
NA	TRBV29-1	TRBD1	TRBJ2-7	CSVSETGDEQYF	TGCAGCGTATCCGAGACAGGGGACGAGCAGTACTTC
NA	TRBV2	NA	TRBJ2-7	CASSGTHISGSYEQYF	TGTGCCAGCAGTGGTACCCACATAAGCGGCTCCTACGAGCAGTACTTC
NA	TRBV30	TRBD1	TRBJ1-6	CAREAGGQSPLHF	TGTGCCCGGGAGGCAGGGGGCCAATCACCCCTCCACTTT
NA	TRBV3-1/TRBV3-2	TRBD1	TRBJ1-4	CASSFGTGGEKLFF	TGTGCCAGCAGCTTCGGGACAGGTGGCGAAAAACTGTTTTTT
NA	TRBV18	NA	TRBJ1-4	CASSPGQPSTNEKLFF	TGTGCCAGCTCACCAGGGCAGCCATCAACTAATGAAAAACTGTTTTTT
NA	TRBV3-1/TRBV3-2	NA	TRBJ2-4	CASSQDYGTVAKNIQYF	TGTGCCAGCAGCCAAGATTACGGGACTGTAGCCAAAAACATTCAGTACTTC
NA	TRBV20-1	NA	TRBJ2-1	CSATGLNEQFF	TGCAGTGCCACAGGACTAAATGAGCAGTTCTTC
once	TRBV10-3	NA	TRBJ1-4	CATGSINEKLFF	TGTGCCACCGGGTCGATAAATGAAAAACTGTTTTTT
NA	TRBV19	TRBD2	TRBJ2-7	CASSKREGTYEQYF	TGTGCCAGTAGCAAGCGGGAGGGTACATACGAGCAGTACTTC
NA	TRBV27	NA	TRBJ1-3	CASGSLGNTIYF	TGTGCCAGCGGCTCCCTGGGAAACACCATATATTTT
NA	TRBV19	NA	TRBJ1-3	CASRSFGRRSGNTIYF	TGTGCCAGTAGAAGTTTCGGCAGGCGCTCTGGAAACACCATATATTTT
NA	TRBV5-1	NA	TRBJ2-7	CASSLPSPGNEQYF	TGCGCCAGCAGCCTTCCATCCCCAGGGAACGAGCAGTACTTC
NA	TRBV27	NA	TRBJ1-5	CASSQGIYSNQPQHF	TGTGCCAGCAGTCAGGGGATCTATAGCAATCAGCCCCAGCATTTT
NA	TRBV7-2	TRBD1	TRBJ1-3	CASSLDRGPGNTIYF	TGTGCCAGCAGCTTGGACAGGGGGCCTGGAAACACCATATATTTT
NA	TRBV4-2	NA	TRBJ1-5	CASSPTGGEVGQPQHF	TGTGCCAGCAGCCCAACTGGGGGCGAAGTAGGCCAGCCCCAGCATTTT